This T cell receptor beta chain derives from a study of blood T cell repertoires in COVID-19. Across the whole study: Collection of acute and convalescent COVID-19 samples took place in the United States, Italy and Spain. The cDNA or gDNA used as material had been derived from T cells, B-cell-depleted T cells, or PBMCs.

Original analysis: Using reference gene primer amplification, nucleated cell counts were estimated. Sequenced by immunoSEQ multiplex PCR; TCRdb stores in-frame clones only, minus some. D and trimming come from the DNA, and the V and J calls and clone size come from that table. The repertoire has roughly 200,000 clones, about nine tenths of them found once; the top ten carry 1.5% to 2%. V trimming: 1 base; J trimming: 5 bases; junction bases outside the gene matches: 6. In germline, CDR1 is SGHRS, CDR2 YFSETQ. The CDR3 is made up of 15 amino acids. The origin of this receptor is a man between 18 and 29 years old with active or convalescent COVID-19. Material for sequencing was peripheral blood. The chain employs TRBV5-1 and TRBJ2-3; 8 bases are shared with TRBD2. The CDR3 nucleotides are TGCGCCAGCAGCTTGAAAGCGGGGGTTGGAGATACGCAGTATTTT. Its protein product is CASSLKAGVGDTQYF. Together with reference TRBV5-1 and TRBJ2-3, the CDR3 gives the full variable domain: KAGVTQTPRYLIKTRGQQVTLSCSPISGHRSVSWYQQTPGQGLQFLFEYFSETQRNKGNFPGRFSGRQFSNSRSEMNVSTLELGDSALYLCASSLKAGVGDTQYFGPGTRLTVL.